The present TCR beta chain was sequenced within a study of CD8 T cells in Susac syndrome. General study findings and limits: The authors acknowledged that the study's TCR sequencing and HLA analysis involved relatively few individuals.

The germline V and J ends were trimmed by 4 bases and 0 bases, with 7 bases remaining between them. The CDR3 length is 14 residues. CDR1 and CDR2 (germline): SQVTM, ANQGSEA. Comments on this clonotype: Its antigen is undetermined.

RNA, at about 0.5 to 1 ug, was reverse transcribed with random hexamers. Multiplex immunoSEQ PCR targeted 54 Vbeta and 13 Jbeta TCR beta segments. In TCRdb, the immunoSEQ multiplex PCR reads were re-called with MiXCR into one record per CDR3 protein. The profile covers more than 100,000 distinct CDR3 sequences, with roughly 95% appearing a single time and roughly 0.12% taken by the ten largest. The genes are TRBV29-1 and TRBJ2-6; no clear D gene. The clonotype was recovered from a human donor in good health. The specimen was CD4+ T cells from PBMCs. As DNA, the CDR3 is TGCAGCGTTGCCGTGAGCTCTGGGGCCAACGTCCTGACTTTC. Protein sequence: CSVAVSSGANVLTF.